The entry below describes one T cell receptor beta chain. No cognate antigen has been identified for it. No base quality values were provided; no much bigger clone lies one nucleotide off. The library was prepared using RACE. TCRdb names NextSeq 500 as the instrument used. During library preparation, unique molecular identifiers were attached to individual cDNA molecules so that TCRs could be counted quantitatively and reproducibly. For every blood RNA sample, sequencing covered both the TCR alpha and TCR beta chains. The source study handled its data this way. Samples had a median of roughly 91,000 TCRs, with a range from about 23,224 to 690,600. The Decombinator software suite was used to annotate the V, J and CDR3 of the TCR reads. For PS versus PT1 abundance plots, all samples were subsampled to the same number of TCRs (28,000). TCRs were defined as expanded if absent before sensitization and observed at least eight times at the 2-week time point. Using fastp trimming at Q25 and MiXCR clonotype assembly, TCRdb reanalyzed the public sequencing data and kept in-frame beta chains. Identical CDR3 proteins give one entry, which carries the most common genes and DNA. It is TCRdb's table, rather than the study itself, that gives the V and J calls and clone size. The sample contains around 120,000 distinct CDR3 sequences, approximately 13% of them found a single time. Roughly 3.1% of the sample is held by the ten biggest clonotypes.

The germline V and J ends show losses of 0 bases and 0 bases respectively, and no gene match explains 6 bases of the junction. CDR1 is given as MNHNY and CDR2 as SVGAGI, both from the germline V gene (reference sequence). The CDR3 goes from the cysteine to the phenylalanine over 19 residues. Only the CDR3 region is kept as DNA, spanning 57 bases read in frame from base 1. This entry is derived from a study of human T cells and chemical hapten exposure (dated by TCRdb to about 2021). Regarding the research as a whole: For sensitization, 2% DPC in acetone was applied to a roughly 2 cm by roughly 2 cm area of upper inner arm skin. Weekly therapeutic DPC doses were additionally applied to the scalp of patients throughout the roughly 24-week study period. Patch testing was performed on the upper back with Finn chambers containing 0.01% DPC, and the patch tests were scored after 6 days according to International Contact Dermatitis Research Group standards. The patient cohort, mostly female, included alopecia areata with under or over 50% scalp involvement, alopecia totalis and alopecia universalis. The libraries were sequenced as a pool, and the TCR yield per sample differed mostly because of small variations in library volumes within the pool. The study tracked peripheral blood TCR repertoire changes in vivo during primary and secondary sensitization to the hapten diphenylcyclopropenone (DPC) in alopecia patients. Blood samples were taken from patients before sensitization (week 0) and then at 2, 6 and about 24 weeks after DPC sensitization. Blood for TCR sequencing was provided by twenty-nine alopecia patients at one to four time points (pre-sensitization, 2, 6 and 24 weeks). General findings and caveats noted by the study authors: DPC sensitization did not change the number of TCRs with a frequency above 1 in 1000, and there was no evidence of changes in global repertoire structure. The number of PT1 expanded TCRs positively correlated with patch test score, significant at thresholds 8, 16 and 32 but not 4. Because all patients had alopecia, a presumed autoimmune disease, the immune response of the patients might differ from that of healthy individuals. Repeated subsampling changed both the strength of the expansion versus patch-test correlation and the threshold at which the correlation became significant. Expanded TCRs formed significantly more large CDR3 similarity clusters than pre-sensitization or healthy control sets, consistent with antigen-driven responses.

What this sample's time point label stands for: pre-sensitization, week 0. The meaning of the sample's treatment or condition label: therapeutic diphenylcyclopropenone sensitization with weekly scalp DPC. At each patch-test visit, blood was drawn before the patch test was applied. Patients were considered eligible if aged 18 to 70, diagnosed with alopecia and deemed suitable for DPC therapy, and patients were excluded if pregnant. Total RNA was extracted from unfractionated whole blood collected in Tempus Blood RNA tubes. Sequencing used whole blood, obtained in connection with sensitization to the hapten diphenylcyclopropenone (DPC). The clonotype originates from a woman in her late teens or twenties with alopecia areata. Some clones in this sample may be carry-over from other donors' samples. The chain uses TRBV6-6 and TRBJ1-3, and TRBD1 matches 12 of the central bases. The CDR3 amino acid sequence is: CASSYSRDRGPFSGNTIYF. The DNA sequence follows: TGTGCCAGCAGTTACTCGCGGGACAGGGGGCCTTTCTCTGGAAACACCATATATTTT.